These 12 T cell receptor beta chains share one sample of origin, sequenced in a study of T cell responses to AZD1222 COVID-19 vaccine (dated by TCRdb to 2020 to 2023). The protocol used for the library was the immunoSEQ multiplex PCR assay. Held by TCRdb, this immuneACCESS table contains in-frame sequences only and omits some clones. Under half of the omission traces to an unresolved V gene where checked; the cause of the rest is unknown. The sample includes fewer than 150,000 clones, with 75% to 95% observed a single time. Around 3.7% of the sample belongs to the ten largest clones. In the paper's terms, the time point label means: baseline before first vaccination. Specimen: peripheral blood, collected on day 0 of AZD1222 vaccination. The receptors come from an adult in good health.

V and J are TRBV5-4 and TRBJ2-7; 9 bases line up with TRBD1. Losses at the gene ends were 3 bases for V and 6 bases for J; bases not matched to a gene: 13. The CDR3 loop spans 16 amino acids. CDR1 and CDR2 from the germline V gene are SGHNT and YYREEE (reference sequence). CDR3 sequence: CASSSFLDRGGGEQYF. In DNA, the CDR3 is TGTGCCAGCAGCTCCTTTCTGGACAGGGGAGGAGGCGAGCAGTACTTC.

The rearrangement uses TRBV6-4 and TRBJ1-1, with D unresolved. The germline V and J ends were trimmed by 8 bases and 1 base, with 14 bases remaining between them. Germline assignment: CDR1 MRHNA and CDR2 SNTAGT. CDR3 length equals 14 residues. CDR3 DNA sequence: TGTGCCAGCCGGGAAACTACACGGAACACTGAAGCTTTCTTT. It specifies CASRETTRNTEAFF.

The V and J genes are TRBV30 and TRBJ1-1; 8 positions match TRBD1. The CDR3 runs to 16 residues. With 4 bases clipped from V and 5 bases from J, the junction kept 15 bases outside the gene matches. In germline, CDR1 is GTSNPN, CDR2 SVGIG (reference sequence). This CDR3 is CAWNFRGQGMVTEAFF. CDR3 sequence (DNA): TGTGCCTGGAACTTCCGAGGACAGGGCATGGTGACTGAAGCTTTCTTT.

The chain combines TRBV5-1 with TRBJ1-2; TRBD1 is a possible D gene (5 bases). Trimming removed 2 bases at V and 2 bases at J, with 13 bases between. Looked up from germline, CDR1 is SGHRS and CDR2 is YFSETQ. The CDR3 length is 15 residues. The CDR3 loop reads CASSLSPGRNYGYTF. CDR3 sequence (DNA): TGCGCCAGCAGCTTATCCCCAGGGAGAAACTATGGCTACACCTTC.

This clone appeared once. The rearrangement uses TRBV7-2 and TRBJ2-7, with 10 bases lining up with TRBD2. The CDR3 sequence is 18 residues long. CDR1 SGHTA and CDR2 FQGNSA come from the germline V gene. The junction had 17 bases not matched to a gene; V was cut back by 5 bases and J by 4 bases. CDR3 coding DNA: TGTGCCAGCAGCCCGAGAGGGCTAGCGGGAGCGTCCATTTACGAGCAGTACTTC. Its protein product is CASSPRGLAGASIYEQYF.

The chain couples TRBV4-3 to TRBJ2-3; TRBD2 matches at 14 bases. CDR1 and CDR2 (germline): LGHNA, YSLEER. The CDR3 has 19 amino acids. The ends lost 4 bases at V and 1 base at J; junction bases unmatched: 10. The CDR3 sequence is CASSRGLAGGWSGTDTQYF. CDR3 DNA sequence: TGCGCCAGCAGCCGTGGACTAGCGGGAGGATGGAGCGGCACAGATACGCAGTATTTT.

This rearrangement joins TRBV3-1 (or the pseudogene TRBV3-2) to TRBJ2-2; no reliable D call. From germline, CDR1 is LGHDT and CDR2 YNNKEL (reference sequence). V lost 2 bases, J lost 3 bases, and 4 bases lay in between. This CDR3 has 13 amino acids. The CDR3 region is CASSQRDTGELFF. In DNA form, the CDR3 reads TGTGCCAGCAGCCAACGGGACACCGGGGAGCTGTTTTTT.

The chain combines TRBV5-1 with TRBJ1-1; a possible D gene is TRBD1 (5 bases). This CDR3 has 14 amino acids. V dropped 6 bases and J dropped 4 bases, with 16 bases sitting between them. Germline-derived CDR1 and CDR2 are SGHRS and YFSETQ. The CDR3 DNA reads TGCGCCAGCACATCGGGGCCGCCAGGCACTGAAGCTTTCTTT. This codes for CASTSGPPGTEAFF.

V gene TRBV30 combines with J gene TRBJ1-1; 7 nucleotides agree with TRBD1. The CDR3 has 16 amino acids. CDR1 is GTSNPN and CDR2 is SVGIG in the germline V gene (reference sequence). The J segment lost 3 bases and the V segment lost 4 bases, leaving 14 bases of the junction unmatched. The CDR3 loop is CAWTQAGGQRDTEAFF. CDR3 DNA: TGTGCCTGGACCCAAGCGGGGGGACAGCGGGACACTGAAGCTTTCTTT.

The chain has TRBV3-1 (or the pseudogene TRBV3-2) and TRBJ2-3, with D hard to call. V was shortened by 2 bases and J by 4 bases, with 10 bases between the two germline ends. The CDR3 extends over 14 amino acids. Germline V gene sequence: CDR1 LGHDT, CDR2 YNNKEL (reference sequence). The CDR3: CASSQKGFPDTQYF. CDR3 sequence (DNA): TGTGCCAGCAGCCAAAAAGGCTTCCCAGATACGCAGTATTTT.

This rearrangement joins TRBV9 to TRBJ1-1; TRBD1 matches 7 bases. The trim removed 2 bases at V and 2 bases at J, leaving 3 bases unmatched. This CDR3 contains 14 residues. CDR1 and CDR2 from the germline V gene are SGDLS and YYNGEE. The CDR3 protein is CASSVTGQNTEAFF. DNA for the CDR3: TGTGCCAGCAGCGTGACAGGGCAAAACACTGAAGCTTTCTTT.

The chain is built from TRBV3-1 (or the pseudogene TRBV3-2) and TRBJ2-1; TRBD1 aligns across 7 bases. The length of the CDR3 is 16 residues. Trimming at V came to 3 bases and at J to 2 bases, leaving 7 bases not matched to a gene. CDR1 and CDR2 (germline): LGHDT, YNNKEL (reference sequence). Here the CDR3 reads CASSHSRDSTYNEQFF. In nucleotides, the CDR3 is TGTGCCAGCAGCCACAGTCGGGACAGCACCTACAATGAGCAGTTCTTC.